One sample yielded the 25 T cell receptor beta chains listed below, sequenced in a study of technical replicates of blood from four donors (dated by TCRdb to 2016 to 2017). Library generation was performed with the immunoSEQ multiplex PCR assay. TCRdb took this table from immuneACCESS and kept in-frame rearrangements with V and J called. Such tables lack part of the clones; where checked against another copy, unresolved V genes explain under half of the gap, and the rest is unexplained. The sample table shows more than 70,000 clones, and about 96% are seen once. Nearly 0.2% of the sample belongs to the ten largest clones. The sequencing input was T cells isolated from PBMCs. The receptors were gathered from a human donor in good health.

The chain couples TRBV5-4 to TRBJ1-2; 11 nucleotides match TRBD1. The ends lost 0 bases at V and 5 bases at J; junction bases unmatched: 3. In germline, CDR1 is SGHNT, CDR2 YYREEE (reference sequence). The CDR3 consists of 15 residues. The CDR3 is CASSLVGTGGYGYTF. The CDR3, as DNA: TGTGCCAGCAGCTTGGTAGGGACAGGGGGATATGGCTACACCTTC.

The CDR3 nucleotides read TGTGCCAGCAGTTACGCGGGAGCCGTGGGGGAGCTGTTTTTT. This translates into CASSYAGAVGELFF. The chain joins TRBV6-5 to TRBJ2-2, with 7 nucleotides matching TRBD2. Germline V gives CDR1 MNHEY, CDR2 SVGAGI. The CDR3 covers 14 residues. The J segment lost 8 bases and the V segment lost 2 bases, leaving 5 bases of the junction unmatched.

The chain combines TRBV15 with TRBJ2-1; D remains ambiguous. The CDR3 is 15 amino acids. Trimming pared 2 bases from V and 3 bases from J, leaving 11 bases between. CDR1 and CDR2 (germline): LNHNV, YYDKDF (reference sequence). CDR3 DNA sequence: TGTGCCACCAGCAGAAGCTTAAGTGACTACAATGAGCAGTTCTTC. Translation gives CATSRSLSDYNEQFF.

This rearrangement joins TRBV7-9 to TRBJ2-5; no definite D call. The ends were cut back, 4 bases at V and 5 bases at J, with 8 bases in the middle. The germline V gene encodes CDR1 SEHNR and CDR2 FQNEAQ (reference sequence). There are 12 residues in the CDR3. The CDR3 region has the DNA TGTGCCAGCAGCTCCGCTGCGGAGACCCAGTACTTC. This gives the protein CASSSAAETQYF.

The genes are TRBV10-2 and TRBJ1-2, with D uncertain. The V and J ends lost 6 bases and 7 bases respectively, with 15 bases between them. The CDR3 sequence is 13 residues long. CDR1 and CDR2 (germline): WSHSY, SAAADI. This CDR3 reads CASRGNSNPGYTF. The DNA for the CDR3 is TGCGCCAGCAGGGGTAACAGCAACCCTGGCTACACCTTC.

This chain joins TRBV29-1 and TRBJ2-7, with unresolved D. This CDR3 is built from 10 residues. Germline lookup yields CDR1 SQVTM and CDR2 ANQGSEA. V lost 2 bases, J lost 5 bases, and 4 bases lay in between. CDR3 residues: CSVEIDEQYF. DNA for the CDR3: TGCAGCGTTGAAATCGACGAGCAGTACTTC.

V usage is TRBV25-1 and J usage is TRBJ2-2, with D tentatively TRBD1 (6 bases). The V gene lost 4 bases and the J gene lost 1 base, with 7 bases spanning the gap. Germline assignment: CDR1 MGHDK and CDR2 SYGVNS. The CDR3 runs 14 residues. In DNA, the CDR3 is TGTGCCAGCAGTGGGACAGAGAACACCGGGGAGCTGTTTTTT. Its translation is CASSGTENTGELFF.

J is TRBJ1-1 and V is TRBV29-1, with 7 bases that match TRBD1. The germline CDR1 and CDR2 sequences are SQVTM and ANQGSEA. CDR3 length: 13 residues. J lost 4 bases, V lost 4 bases, and 6 bases had no gene match. The CDR3 DNA is TGCAGCGTTGGACCGGCAGGGGGCACTGAAGCTTTCTTT. The encoded protein is CSVGPAGGTEAFF. Full variable domain (missing parts from reference TRBV29-1 and TRBJ1-1): SAVISQKPSRDICQRGTSLTIQCQVDSQVTMMFWYRQQPGQSLTLIATANQGSEATYESGFVIDKFPISRPNLTFSTLTVSNMSPEDSSIYLCSVGPAGGTEAFFGQGTRLTVV.

V is TRBV19 and J is TRBJ2-7, with 8 bases fitting TRBD1. V lost 6 bases to trimming and J lost 7 bases; unmatched junction nucleotides: 11. This CDR3 region has 14 residues. The germline V gene encodes CDR1 LNHDA and CDR2 SQIVND (reference sequence). The CDR3 bases are TGTGCCAGTAGCCCCAGGACAGGGACGAGGGAGCAGTACTTC. Translation: CASSPRTGTREQYF.

This sequence joins TRBV28 and TRBJ2-7, with TRBD2 identical over 7 bases. The germline V gene has CDR1 MDHEN and CDR2 SYDVKM. V lost 6 bases, J lost 5 bases, and 22 bases stayed unmatched. CDR3 size: 18 residues. As DNA, the CDR3 is TGTGCCAGCAGCCCCCTGGGGTATATGCGGGAGACGGACAACGAGCAGTACTTC. It codes for CASSPLGYMRETDNEQYF.

The DNA of the CDR3 is TGTGCCAGCAGCCCACCGGTGGGTCGGGGGACAGATACGCAGTATTTT. Amino acid sequence: CASSPPVGRGTDTQYF. The rearrangement links TRBV14 to TRBJ2-3; D might be TRBD2 (6 bases). The CDR3 has 16 amino acids. V lost 4 bases, J lost 3 bases, and 17 bases lay in between. The germline CDR1 and CDR2 sequences are SGHDN and FVKESK.

V gene TRBV28 combines with J gene TRBJ1-1; D might be TRBD1 (5 bases). Germline lookup yields CDR1 MDHEN and CDR2 SYDVKM. This CDR3 is built from 17 residues. The V gene lost 5 bases and the J gene lost 1 base, with 20 bases spanning the gap. For the CDR3, the DNA is TGTGCCAGCAGTCCTCTCGGCGGGACGGTACAGAACACTGAAGCTTTCTTT. Protein product: CASSPLGGTVQNTEAFF.

This chain links TRBV29-1 with TRBJ2-7; tentatively, D is TRBD1 (7 bases). Trimming removed 3 bases from V and 7 bases from J, with 16 bases in between. CDR1 and CDR2 (germline): SQVTM, ANQGSEA. This CDR3 is built from 13 residues. CDR3 protein: CSVDGAGGMEQYF. The CDR3 DNA is TGCAGCGTTGACGGGGCAGGGGGGATGGAGCAGTACTTC.

J is TRBJ2-7 and V is TRBV11-3; a weak D match, TRBD1 (5 bases). The CDR3 totals 18 residues. The germline CDR1 and CDR2 sequences are SGHNT and YENEEA. The V end was cut by 4 bases, the J end by 0 bases, with 22 bases between. For the CDR3, the DNA is TGTGCCAGCAGCTCAGGAGATTGGGCTTGGCAGGGCTCCTACGAGCAGTACTTC. Its protein is CASSSGDWAWQGSYEQYF.

The V and J genes are TRBV25-1 and TRBJ2-2, with D hard to call. This CDR3 contains 14 residues. Trimming left V 2 bases short and J 6 bases short, with 10 bases between. CDR1 is MGHDK, CDR2 SYGVNS, per germline. CDR3 sequence: CASSEAEYAGELFF. CDR3 nucleotide sequence: TGTGCCAGCAGTGAAGCGGAGTACGCCGGGGAGCTGTTTTTT.

V usage is TRBV30 and J usage is TRBJ1-3; the D gene is possibly TRBD1 (6 bases). Deletions cut 0 bases from V and 0 bases from J, with 9 bases between. The CDR3 has 15 amino acids. The germline V gene has CDR1 GTSNPN and CDR2 SVGIG (reference sequence). The CDR3 DNA reads TGTGCCTGGAGTGTTAACAGGGACTCTGGAAACACCATATATTTT. Amino acid sequence: CAWSVNRDSGNTIYF.

The V call is TRBV5-1, the J call TRBJ2-1; 8 bases align to TRBD2. V lost 3 bases to trimming and J lost 2 bases; unmatched junction nucleotides: 4. The CDR3 loop spans 15 amino acids. In germline, CDR1 is SGHRS, CDR2 YFSETQ. CDR3 sequence reads: CASSWDGGAYNEQFF. DNA of the CDR3: TGCGCCAGCAGCTGGGACGGGGGGGCCTACAATGAGCAGTTCTTC.

In DNA form, the CDR3 reads TGCGCCAGCAGCTATGGGACATACACCGGGGAGCTGTTTTTT. This gives the protein CASSYGTYTGELFF. The chain links TRBV10-1 to TRBJ2-2; D is perhaps TRBD1 (6 bases). Trimming removed 6 bases from V and 3 bases from J, with 11 bases in between. Looked up from germline, CDR1 is WNHNN and CDR2 is SYGVQD (reference sequence). This CDR3 comprises 14 residues.

The genes are TRBV7-9 and TRBJ2-5, with TRBD2 identical over 7 bases. Germline V gives CDR1 SEHNR, CDR2 FQNEAQ (reference sequence). V dropped 10 bases and J dropped 2; count of bases not matched to a gene: 4. There are 12 residues in the CDR3. CDR3 coding DNA: TGTGCCACCGAGCGGGATCAAGAGACCCAGTACTTC. Translated, it gives CATERDQETQYF.

The chain employs TRBV7-8 and TRBJ1-6, with TRBD1 matching over 8 bases. CDR1 is SGHVS, CDR2 FQNEAQ, per germline. The CDR3 consists of 15 residues. The J segment lost 8 bases and the V segment lost 3 bases, leaving 6 bases of the junction unmatched. Written as DNA, the CDR3 is TGTGCCAGCAGCTTCGGACAGGGTTCTTATTCACCCCTCCACTTT. This gives the protein CASSFGQGSYSPLHF.

This chain uses TRBV28 with TRBJ1-2, with unresolved D. The CDR3 totals 13 residues. CDR1 and CDR2 from the germline V gene are MDHEN and SYDVKM. V was pared by 8 bases and J by 5 bases, with 15 bases between. This chain's CDR3 is CASGSPMEYGYTF. The CDR3 DNA reads as TGTGCCAGCGGCTCCCCAATGGAGTATGGCTACACCTTC.

This clone was seen only once. The chain has TRBV11-2 and TRBJ2-5, with TRBD2 as a possible D gene (6 bases). Germline lookup yields CDR1 SGHAT and CDR2 FQNNGV. Trimming removed 5 bases at V and 2 bases at J, with 12 bases between. The CDR3 contains 14 residues. CDR3 sequence reads: CASSPGRIQETQYF. The CDR3 coding sequence is TGTGCCAGCAGCCCTGGGAGGATACAAGAGACCCAGTACTTC.

The genes are TRBV5-4 and TRBJ2-7; D remains unclear. The CDR3 runs 12 residues. The germline V gene encodes CDR1 SGHNT and CDR2 YYREEE (reference sequence). The V and J ends lost 4 bases and 3 bases respectively, with 8 bases between them. The CDR3 region has the DNA TGTGCCAGCAGCGCCGGCGGCTACGAGCAGTACTTC. Translated, it gives CASSAGGYEQYF. Complete variable domain (other parts from reference TRBV5-4 and TRBJ2-7): ETGVTQSPTHLIKTRGQQVTLRCSSQSGHNTVSWYQQALGQGPQFIFQYYREEENGRGNFPPRFSGLQFPNYSSELNVNALELDDSALYLCASSAGGYEQYFGPGTRLTVT.

The CDR3 bases are TGTGCCAGCAGCTCAGGGGACAGCAGTAATGAAAAACTGTTTTTT. It is translated as CASSSGDSSNEKLFF. The chain is built from TRBV6-5 and TRBJ1-4, with 7 positions matching TRBD1. CDR1 is MNHEY, CDR2 SVGAGI, per germline. V lost 6 bases, J lost 4 bases, and 8 bases stayed unmatched. There are 15 residues in the CDR3.

The chain couples TRBV9 to TRBJ2-1; TRBD2 is a possible D gene (5 bases). The CDR3 has 16 residues. The ends were cut back, 3 bases at V and 6 bases at J, with 19 bases in the middle. In germline, CDR1 is SGDLS, CDR2 YYNGEE. The CDR3 region is CASSAPTRMASNEQFF. In DNA form, the CDR3 reads TGTGCCAGCAGCGCACCAACTAGAATGGCAAGCAATGAGCAGTTCTTC.